These 14 T cell receptor beta chains originate from one sample sequenced in a study of graft-versus-host responses after intestinal transplantation. These TCRs are of unknown antigen specificity. Profiling relied on immunoSEQ multiplex PCR, and the TCRdb table lists in-frame clones only, not all of them. The sample shows about 100,000 clones, approximately 88% of them seen only once. Source: unstimulated CD4+ T cells sorted from spleen or lymph node cells, taken before transplant. The receptor set was obtained from a human donor who was the organ donor for an intestinal transplant.

The chain couples TRBV9 to TRBJ1-2, with D perhaps TRBD1 (5 bases). Between the trimmed V and J ends, which lost 0 bases and 4 bases, there was a span of 10 bases. This CDR3 has 14 residues. In germline, CDR1 is SGDLS, CDR2 YYNGEE. The CDR3 coding sequence is TGTGCCAGCAGCGTAGCTTGGACACCCTATGGCTACACCTTC. It encodes CASSVAWTPYGYTF.

The CDR3 protein is CASSYDREAFF. DNA of the CDR3: TGTGCCAGCAGTTACGACAGAGAAGCTTTCTTT. The V gene is TRBV6-1, the J gene TRBJ1-1, with D possibly being TRBD1 (5 bases). This CDR3 has 11 residues. Trimming left V 5 bases short and J 8 bases short, with 9 bases between. Germline assignment: CDR1 MNHNS and CDR2 SASEGT.

J is TRBJ2-7 and V is TRBV2, with D perhaps matching TRBD2 (6 bases). The CDR3 is made up of 13 amino acids. V gave up 8 bases and J gave up 0 bases, with 11 bases separating them. CDR1 SNHLY and CDR2 FYNNEI come from the germline V gene. The CDR3 nucleotides are TGTGCCAGCTCGGGGGAAAGCTCCTACGAGCAGTACTTC. Encoded protein: CASSGESSYEQYF. Full variable domain (remainder filled in from reference TRBV2 and TRBJ2-7): EPEVTQTPSHQVTQMGQEVILRCVPISNHLYFYWYRQILGQKVEFLVSFYNNEISEKSEIFDDQFSVERPDGSNFTLKIRSTKLEDSAMYFCASSGESSYEQYFGPGTRLTVT.

The genes are TRBV6-5 and TRBJ2-5; TRBD2 is a possible D gene (5 bases). The CDR3 extends over 15 amino acids. CDR1 and CDR2 from the germline V gene are MNHEY and SVGAGI. The V end was cut by 0 bases, the J end by 2 bases, with 10 bases between. The CDR3 coding sequence is TGTGCCAGCAGTTACTCCCGGGATACTCAAGAGACCCAGTACTTC. It translates to CASSYSRDTQETQYF.

This chain uses TRBV7-6 with TRBJ2-1; the D is unclear. The CDR3 has 13 residues. Trimming shortened V by 5 bases and J by 4 bases, and 9 bases separated the two germline ends. Germline V lookup: CDR1 SGHVS, CDR2 FNYEAQ. The CDR3 sequence is CASSLGTYNEQFF. The CDR3 DNA follows: TGTGCCAGCAGCCTCGGAACTTACAATGAGCAGTTCTTC.

The V and J genes are TRBV19 and TRBJ2-7; perhaps TRBD2 as D (5 bases). The V end was cut by 5 bases, the J end by 6 bases, with 14 bases between. CDR1 is LNHDA, CDR2 SQIVND, per germline (reference sequence). The CDR3 totals 13 residues. In nucleotides, the CDR3 is TGTGCCAGTAGTGCCTCGGGGTTAGGCGAGCAGTACTTC. Its protein product is CASSASGLGEQYF.

This clone occurred a few times. The chain has TRBV19 and TRBJ2-7; 8 nucleotides line up with TRBD2. The V and J ends lost 9 bases and 0 bases, in that order; junction bases with no gene match: 1. The CDR3 runs to 12 residues. Germline-derived CDR1 and CDR2 are LNHDA and SQIVND (reference sequence). Here the CDR3 reads CASGTSSYEQYF. Written as DNA, the CDR3 is TGTGCCAGCGGGACTAGCTCCTACGAGCAGTACTTC.

The chain combines TRBV19 with TRBJ1-5, with D possibly TRBD1 on 5 matching bases. Per the germline V gene, CDR1 is LNHDA and CDR2 is SQIVND (reference sequence). This CDR3 comprises 17 residues. V was clipped by 7 bases and J by 5 bases, with 24 bases between them. CDR3 sequence: CASNAGDLRGRYQPQHF. For the CDR3, the DNA is TGTGCCAGTAACGCCGGGGACCTCCGGGGACGATATCAGCCCCAGCATTTT.

The rearrangement links TRBV6-1 to TRBJ2-6; weak D call: TRBD2 (6 bases). V dropped 4 bases and J dropped 3 bases, with 13 bases sitting between them. Per the germline V gene, CDR1 is MNHNS and CDR2 is SASEGT. The CDR3 extends over 16 amino acids. Written as DNA, the CDR3 is TGTGCCAGCAGTGGTGGAGGGACGGGTGGGGCCAACGTCCTGACTTTC. Translating gives CASSGGGTGGANVLTF.

This clone appeared a few times. V usage is TRBV6-5 and J usage is TRBJ1-2; D uncertain. The germline V gene has CDR1 MNHEY and CDR2 SVGAGI. The length of the CDR3 is 15 residues. Trimming removed 5 bases from V and 1 base from J, with 14 bases in between. The CDR3 DNA reads TGTGCCAGCAGTACAGCCAGAGTCATTAACTATGGCTACACCTTC. This sequence encodes CASSTARVINYGYTF.

The chain carries TRBV21-1 and TRBJ2-5; TRBD2, the D gene given by the table, was not confirmed from the DNA. TRBV21-1 is a listed pseudogene. This CDR3 has 14 amino acids. The CDR3 DNA sequence: TGTGCCAGTCTTGGAAGGTTATGCGGGGAGACCCAGTACTTC. As protein: CASLGRLCGETQYF.

Turning to this clone: The identical CDR3 is also encoded by other nucleotide sequences in the sample. V usage is TRBV5-1 and J usage is TRBJ2-5, with D unclear. The CDR3 spans 12 residues. The germline gives CDR1 SGHRS, CDR2 YFSETQ. Trimming pared 2 bases from V and 1 base from J, leaving 3 bases between. CDR3 nucleotides: TGCGCCAGCAGCTTAAGCCAAGAGACCCAGTACTTC. Translation gives CASSLSQETQYF.

The count of this clone is one. V usage is TRBV4-2 and J usage is TRBJ2-1, with TRBD2 matching over 7 bases. The germline CDR1 and CDR2 sequences are LGHNA and YNFKEQ. The CDR3 consists of 16 residues. With 4 bases clipped from V and 6 bases from J, the junction kept 12 bases outside the gene matches. CDR3 DNA: TGTGCCAGCAGCCCCCATAAGCGGGGACCGGCCAATGAGCAGTTCTTC. Translated, it gives CASSPHKRGPANEQFF.

The V and J genes are TRBV5-1 and TRBJ2-7, with 8 bases aligning to TRBD2. This CDR3 spans 15 amino acids. Trimming removed 2 bases from V and 0 bases from J; junction bases left unmatched: 4. Germline CDR1 SGHRS, CDR2 YFSETQ. The CDR3 coding sequence is TGCGCCAGCAGCTTAGCGGGGGAGAGCTCCTACGAGCAGTACTTC. The encoded protein is CASSLAGESSYEQYF.